These T cell receptor beta chains were read from a single sample in a study of blood T cell repertoires in COVID-19. The protocol was immunoSEQ multiplex PCR, while the TCRdb copy is restricted to in-frame clones and leaves out a portion. This table holds approximately 93,000 clones, 70% to 90% found once. Sequenced input: peripheral blood. All receptors derive from a man in his fifties or sixties with COVID-19, enrolled during active disease. Both conserved end residues are part of each CDR3. Fields, in order: V gene, J gene, clone size, D gene, CDR3 DNA, CDR3 protein. D genes are given only for firm matches. Expanded clones get a size class; other rows say once, few or many, or leave the size out.

V: TRBV19; J: TRBJ1-2; size: once; D: TRBD1; DNA: TGTGCCAGTAGTCCCCTTTCAGACAGGGACAGATCCCATGGCTACACCTTC; CDR3: CASSPLSDRDRSHGYTF
V: TRBV28; J: TRBJ2-7; size: .; D: TRBD1; DNA: TGTGCCAGCAGGGGGACAGCCCCGATCGACTACGAGCAGTACTTC; CDR3: CASRGTAPIDYEQYF
V: TRBV27; J: TRBJ1-2; size: .; D: .; DNA: TGTGCCAGCAGCTCCTCCCCGGGGGGTCCAATTGGCTACACCTTC; CDR3: CASSSSPGGPIGYTF
V: TRBV30; J: TRBJ1-3; size: .; D: .; DNA: TGTGCCTGGGCCGAGGGGGAAACTGGAAACACCATATATTTT; CDR3: CAWAEGETGNTIYF
V: TRBV2; J: TRBJ2-3; size: .; D: TRBD2; DNA: TGTGCCAGCAGTCGGCTAGCGGGTAGGACAGATACGCAGTATTTT; CDR3: CASSRLAGRTDTQYF
V: TRBV18; J: TRBJ2-5; size: .; D: .; DNA: TGTGCCAGCTCAATGAGACTAGGGGAGACCCAGTACTTC; CDR3: CASSMRLGETQYF
V: TRBV7-9; J: TRBJ1-2; size: .; D: .; DNA: TGTGCCAGCAGCTTAGGGGAACAGGGAAGAGGGGGCTACACCTTC; CDR3: CASSLGEQGRGGYTF
V: TRBV13; J: TRBJ2-7; size: .; D: .; DNA: TGTGCCAGCAGCCTCAACAGGGCCACCTACGAGCAGTACTTC; CDR3: CASSLNRATYEQYF
V: TRBV6-5; J: TRBJ1-1; size: .; D: TRBD1; DNA: TGTGCCATAGGACAGGGGGACACTGAAGCTTTCTTT; CDR3: CAIGQGDTEAFF
V: TRBV10-3; J: TRBJ2-7; size: few; D: TRBD1; DNA: TGTGCCATCAGTGCCGGGACAGGCTACTACGAGCAGTACTTC; CDR3: CAISAGTGYYEQYF
V: TRBV27; J: TRBJ1-2; size: .; D: .; DNA: TGTGCCAGCAGTTTACGTCTGGGGAAGGGGGGCTACACCTTC; CDR3: CASSLRLGKGGYTF
V: TRBV2; J: TRBJ2-5; size: .; D: TRBD2; DNA: TGTGCCAGCAGTCCCTCAGAGCGGGGGAACCAAGAGACCCAGTACTTC; CDR3: CASSPSERGNQETQYF
V: TRBV9; J: TRBJ1-4; size: once; D: TRBD1; DNA: TGTGCCAGCAGCTCAACGGACAGGGAGAACGAAAAACTGTTTTTT; CDR3: CASSSTDRENEKLFF
V: TRBV28; J: TRBJ2-7; size: .; D: TRBD1; DNA: TGTGCCAGCAGAAAAGACAGGGGCGCCTACGAGCAGTACTTC; CDR3: CASRKDRGAYEQYF
V: TRBV2; J: TRBJ1-3; size: .; D: .; DNA: TGTGCCAGCAGGGAAAGCGGGGGCTCTGGAAACACCATATATTTT; CDR3: CASRESGGSGNTIYF
V: TRBV7-2; J: TRBJ2-7; size: .; D: .; DNA: TGTGCCAGCAGCCCTCGTAACTCCTACGAGCAGTACTTC; CDR3: CASSPRNSYEQYF
V: TRBV7-3; J: TRBJ1-2; size: .; D: .; DNA: TGTGCCAGCAGCACGTCAGGGGTCCCCTACACCTTC; CDR3: CASSTSGVPYTF
V: TRBV6-6; J: TRBJ1-3; size: once; D: .; DNA: TGTGCCAGCAGTTACGTAGCCGGGGTCGGAAACACCATATATTTT; CDR3: CASSYVAGVGNTIYF
V: TRBV12-3/TRBV12-4; J: TRBJ1-5; size: .; D: .; DNA: TGTGCCAGCAGTTTAGGCTGGAGTCAGCCCCAGCATTTT; CDR3: CASSLGWSQPQHF
V: TRBV1; J: TRBJ2-7; size: .; D: .; DNA: TGCACCAGCGGAAGTTGGCAGGGTACCTACGAGCAGTACTTC; CDR3: CTSGSWQGTYEQYF
V: TRBV9; J: TRBJ2-3; size: .; D: .; DNA: TGTGCCAGCAGCGTAGCTACCCCTCTGGCGGGGTGGACAGATACGCAGTATTTT; CDR3: CASSVATPLAGWTDTQYF
V: TRBV4-2; J: TRBJ2-3; size: .; D: TRBD2; DNA: TGTGCCAGCAGCCAAGATTGGGCTAGCGGGGGGGCAGATACGCAGTATTTT; CDR3: CASSQDWASGGADTQYF
V: TRBV27; J: TRBJ2-7; size: once; D: TRBD2; DNA: TGTGCCAGCAGTCCCGGTTGGCGCGGGGGAGTCGAGCAGTACTTC; CDR3: CASSPGWRGGVEQYF
V: TRBV7-9; J: TRBJ2-1; size: once; D: .; DNA: TGTGCCAGCAGCTTAACCGGGATCAGGAATGAGCAGTTCTTC; CDR3: CASSLTGIRNEQFF
V: TRBV2; J: TRBJ1-1; size: .; D: TRBD1; DNA: TGTGCCAGCACCAGGACAGGAGTGAACACTGAAGCTTTCTTT; CDR3: CASTRTGVNTEAFF
V: TRBV28; J: TRBJ1-5; size: .; D: .; DNA: TGTGCCAGCAGTTCCCTGGGTACAGGTAGGCAGCCCCAGCATTTT; CDR3: CASSSLGTGRQPQHF
V: TRBV6-5; J: TRBJ1-2; size: .; D: TRBD1; DNA: TGTGCCAGCAGTTACACGAGACAGGGCGGTTCCTATGGCTACACCTTC; CDR3: CASSYTRQGGSYGYTF
V: TRBV5-1; J: TRBJ1-6; size: .; D: TRBD1; DNA: TGCGCCAGCAGCTTGGTCCCAGGGGGCTTTGATTCACCCCTCCACTTT; CDR3: CASSLVPGGFDSPLHF
V: TRBV7-9; J: TRBJ1-4; size: once; D: .; DNA: TGTGCCAGCAGCCCGGGGAGGGCCCTAACCGAAGAAAAACTGTTTTTT; CDR3: CASSPGRALTEEKLFF
V: TRBV7-9; J: TRBJ1-6; size: .; D: .; DNA: TGTGCCAGCAGCCTCGACACCTCACCCCTCCACTTT; CDR3: CASSLDTSPLHF
V: TRBV7-8; J: TRBJ2-2; size: .; D: .; DNA: TGTGCCAGCAGCTTAGCCCTACAGGGTTCAGTCATGACCGGGGAGCTGTTTTTT; CDR3: CASSLALQGSVMTGELFF
V: TRBV29-1; J: TRBJ1-2; size: .; D: TRBD1; DNA: TGCAGCGTTGAAGATTACGGACAGGGAGCTGGGGGGTACTATGGCTACACCTTC; CDR3: CSVEDYGQGAGGYYGYTF
V: TRBV15; J: TRBJ1-4; size: .; D: TRBD1; DNA: TGTGCCACCAGCCCGGGTCTGGCAGGGGGACTGGAAAAACTGTTTTTT; CDR3: CATSPGLAGGLEKLFF
V: TRBV27; J: TRBJ1-2; size: .; D: TRBD1; DNA: TGTGCCAGCAGGGGTCGACAGGGTGTAGGCTATGGCTACACCTTC; CDR3: CASRGRQGVGYGYTF
V: TRBV27; J: TRBJ1-3; size: once; D: .; DNA: TGTGCCAGCAGTTTAGGACACCCTTCTGGAAACACCATATATTTT; CDR3: CASSLGHPSGNTIYF
V: TRBV7-9; J: TRBJ2-3; size: once; D: .; DNA: TGTGCCAGCAGCTTGGAGGGGAGCACAGATACGCAGTATTTT; CDR3: CASSLEGSTDTQYF
V: TRBV6-5; J: TRBJ2-5; size: .; D: .; DNA: TGTGCCAGCAGGGGGAGTGCCATCGCCGCGGAGACCCAGTACTTC; CDR3: CASRGSAIAAETQYF
V: TRBV18; J: TRBJ2-7; size: .; D: .; DNA: TGTGCCAGCTCACCGACAGGAGTCTCCTACGAGCAGTACTTC; CDR3: CASSPTGVSYEQYF
V: TRBV19; J: TRBJ1-1; size: .; D: .; DNA: TGTGCCAGTACAAATGTTGGCCTCATGAACACTGAAGCTTTCTTT; CDR3: CASTNVGLMNTEAFF
V: TRBV13; J: TRBJ2-2; size: .; D: .; DNA: TGTGCCAGCACGGGATCCGGGGAGCTGTTTTTT; CDR3: CASTGSGELFF
V: TRBV6-5; J: TRBJ2-7; size: .; D: .; DNA: TGTGCCAGCGAAATGACACGCTCCTACGAGCAGTACTTC; CDR3: CASEMTRSYEQYF
V: TRBV5-5; J: TRBJ2-2; size: .; D: .; DNA: TGTGCCAGCAGCTTGGACGCCGGGAGTTTAACCGGGGAGCTGTTTTTT; CDR3: CASSLDAGSLTGELFF
V: TRBV18; J: TRBJ2-1; size: few; D: TRBD1; DNA: TGTGCCAGCTCACCATTTAGGACAGGGGGGTGGGATGAGCAGTTCTTC; CDR3: CASSPFRTGGWDEQFF
V: TRBV7-2; J: TRBJ1-1; size: .; D: .; DNA: TGTGCCAGCAGCTTAGGACAGAACACTGAAGCTTTCTTT; CDR3: CASSLGQNTEAFF
V: TRBV3-1/TRBV3-2; J: TRBJ1-6; size: .; D: .; DNA: TGTGCCAGCAGCCAGGCCTTGACAGGCTTGAGCTCACCCCTCCACTTT; CDR3: CASSQALTGLSSPLHF
V: TRBV5-5; J: TRBJ1-4; size: few; D: TRBD1; DNA: TGTGCCAGCAGCCGGACAGGGCCAACTAATGAAAAACTGTTTTTT; CDR3: CASSRTGPTNEKLFF
V: TRBV7-2; J: TRBJ1-6; size: .; D: .; DNA: TGTGCCAGCAGCCCTTGGACAGATTATAATTCACCCCTCCACTTT; CDR3: CASSPWTDYNSPLHF
V: TRBV6-6; J: TRBJ1-4; size: few; D: .; DNA: TGTGCCAGCAGTCGCCAGGAAAAACTGTTTTTT; CDR3: CASSRQEKLFF
V: TRBV5-4; J: TRBJ1-2; size: .; D: .; DNA: TGTGCCAGCAGCTTGGTGAGGGCTGGGTATGGCTACACCTTC; CDR3: CASSLVRAGYGYTF
V: TRBV24-1; J: TRBJ1-6; size: once; D: .; DNA: TGTGCCACCAGTGAGGGCCGGCACTATAATTCACCCCTCCACTTT; CDR3: CATSEGRHYNSPLHF
V: TRBV11-2; J: TRBJ1-2; size: .; D: .; DNA: TGTGCCAGCAGCTCGTACCTTCAGGGCAGGGGATTCGACGGCTACACCTTC; CDR3: CASSSYLQGRGFDGYTF
V: TRBV14; J: TRBJ1-2; size: .; D: .; DNA: TGTGCCAGCAGCACGCAGGATAACTATGGCTACACCTTC; CDR3: CASSTQDNYGYTF
V: TRBV15; J: TRBJ1-1; size: .; D: TRBD1; DNA: TGTGCCACCAGCAGAGCTATTTTAACAGGGGGAAGTGAAGCTTTCTTT; CDR3: CATSRAILTGGSEAFF
V: TRBV19; J: TRBJ1-2; size: .; D: .; DNA: TGTGCCAGTAGACTCCAAGAGGGTAACTATGGCTACACCTTC; CDR3: CASRLQEGNYGYTF
V: TRBV7-8; J: TRBJ1-1; size: .; D: .; DNA: TGTGCCAGCAGCTTACGGAGGGGGGGGCTTGAAGCTTTCTTT; CDR3: CASSLRRGGLEAFF
V: TRBV10-3; J: TRBJ1-2; size: few; D: TRBD1; DNA: TGTGCCATCAGCGGCCCTGGACAGGGGTATGGCTACACCTTC; CDR3: CAISGPGQGYGYTF
V: TRBV9; J: TRBJ1-1; size: .; D: TRBD1; DNA: TGTGCCAGCAGCGTAGCAGGGGGCGAGTTGGGTGAAGCTTTCTTT; CDR3: CASSVAGGELGEAFF
V: TRBV5-4; J: TRBJ1-3; size: few; D: .; DNA: TGTGCCAGCAGCTTGGCAGGGGTTGGAAACACCATATATTTT; CDR3: CASSLAGVGNTIYF
V: TRBV5-4; J: TRBJ2-3; size: .; D: .; DNA: TGTGCCAGCAGCCCCCCCCGCGGGGGCCCTAGCACAGATACGCAGTATTTT; CDR3: CASSPPRGGPSTDTQYF
V: TRBV7-8; J: TRBJ1-4; size: .; D: TRBD1; DNA: TGTGCCAGCAGCCCCAACAGGGGCTTAAATGAAAAACTGTTTTTT; CDR3: CASSPNRGLNEKLFF